Below, 23 T cell receptor beta chains from the same sample are listed, as sequenced in a study of T-cell reconstitution after alpha-beta-depleted transplantation in children. Unique molecular identifiers were used to barcode this TCRbeta library. TCRdb called the PCR reads again in MiXCR, with one record for every CDR3 protein. Among just over 950,000 distinct CDR3 sequences listed, 25% to 35% were seen once. The sequenced sample was PBMCs, mostly from graft donor cells, obtained 360 days after TCRalphabeta/CD19-depleted stem cell transplant. Receptors were obtained from a boy in the first two years of life who had a stem cell transplant for SCID, so the T cells may come from the graft donor.

The genes are TRBV20-1 and TRBJ2-5; D not resolved. The CDR3 is 12 residues long. Germline V gene sequence: CDR1 DFQATT, CDR2 SNEGSKA (reference sequence). Trimming stripped 3 bases from V and 5 bases from J, with 10 bases between. CDR3 loop: CSASPIQETQYF. DNA for the CDR3: TGCAGTGCTAGCCCAATTCAGGAGACCCAGTACTTC.

This clonotype was seen a few times. The chain uses TRBV6-5 and TRBJ2-2; unclear D gene. The V and J ends lost 0 bases and 7 bases respectively, with 6 bases between them. Germline CDR1 and CDR2: MNHEY and SVGAGI. The CDR3 spans 13 residues. The CDR3 DNA is TGTGCCAGCAGTTACTCAGTGAGCGGGGAGCTGTTTTTT. As protein: CASSYSVSGELFF.

The chain recombines TRBV5-1 with TRBJ2-3, with D maybe TRBD2 (5 bases). Trimming removed 3 bases at V and 5 bases at J, with 7 bases between. This CDR3 is built from 12 residues. Germline V gene data show CDR1 as SGHRS and CDR2 as YFSETQ. The CDR3 loop is CASSSEGDTQYF. CDR3 coding DNA: TGCGCCAGCAGCTCTGAGGGAGATACGCAGTATTTT.

J is TRBJ2-1 and V is TRBV7-3; 8 bases are a match to TRBD2. Germline CDR1 SGHTA, CDR2 FQGTGA. V was pared by 5 bases and J by 2 bases, with 5 bases of the junction left unmatched. The CDR3 is 15 residues long. CDR3 coding DNA: TGTGCCAGCAGCGACGGGGGGGCCACCTACAATGAGCAGTTCTTC. Translation: CASSDGGATYNEQFF.

J is TRBJ2-2 and V is TRBV11-2; TRBD2 might be the D (5 bases). Germline V gene data show CDR1 as SGHAT and CDR2 as FQNNGV. Deletions cut 5 bases from V and 2 bases from J, with 12 bases between. CDR3 length: 15 residues. The CDR3 region is CASSRRTVNTGELFF. DNA of the CDR3: TGTGCCAGCAGCCGGAGGACTGTCAACACCGGGGAGCTGTTTTTT. Full variable domain (missing parts from reference TRBV11-2 and TRBJ2-2): EAGVAQSPRYKIIEKRQSVAFWCNPISGHATLYWYQQILGQGPKLLIQFQNNGVVDDSQLPKDRFSAERLKGVDSTLKIQPAKLEDSAVYLCASSRRTVNTGELFFGEGSRLTVL.

The rearrangement joins TRBV4-1 to TRBJ1-1, with a tentative D call TRBD1 (6 bases). Germline CDR1 reads MGHRA; CDR2 reads YSYEKL. This CDR3 contains 13 residues. V was trimmed by 7 bases and J by 1 base, leaving 10 bases between them. The CDR3 region is CASTPQGNTEAFF. As DNA, the CDR3 is TGCGCCAGCACACCACAGGGGAACACTGAAGCTTTCTTT.

CDR3 DNA: TGTGCCAGCAGCTTCCCCACTAGAGGCAATGAGCAGTTCTTC. As protein: CASSFPTRGNEQFF. The chain combines TRBV13 with TRBJ2-1; possible D gene TRBD2, 5 bases. V gave up 3 bases and J gave up 6 bases, with 12 bases separating them. Germline V gene sequence: CDR1 PRHDT, CDR2 FYEKMQ (reference sequence). The CDR3 loop spans 14 amino acids.

This clonotype was picked up a small number of times. The rearrangement links TRBV7-3 to TRBJ2-1, with D possibly being TRBD2 (7 bases). The CDR3 length is 16 residues. Germline CDR1 reads SGHTA; CDR2 reads FQGTGA. Trimming took off 4 bases at V and 5 bases at J, with 18 bases between the two ends. DNA for the CDR3: TGTGCCAGCAGCTCCGGTCGGGGGGCAGGTGACAATGAGCAGTTCTTC. Translating it yields CASSSGRGAGDNEQFF.

The gene calls are TRBV28 and TRBJ1-5; D remains unclear. The germline V gene has CDR1 MDHEN and CDR2 SYDVKM. Trimming pared 9 bases from V and 0 bases from J, leaving 12 bases between. This CDR3 is built from 14 residues. The CDR3, as DNA: TGTGCCAGGAGATCAGCGGCTAGCAATCAGCCCCAGCATTTT. This sequence encodes CARRSAASNQPQHF.

This clonotype was observed many times. CDR3 sequence (DNA): TGCAGTGCTAGGGAGGACAATGAGCAGTTCTTC. Encoded protein: CSAREDNEQFF. The rearrangement links TRBV20-1 to TRBJ2-1; possibly TRBD2 for D (5 bases). Trimming took off 3 bases at V and 5 bases at J, with 5 bases between the two ends. CDR1 and CDR2 from the germline V gene are DFQATT and SNEGSKA (reference sequence). This CDR3 spans 11 amino acids.

This chain links TRBV6-2 or TRBV6-3 with TRBJ2-2; D not resolved. Germline V lookup: CDR1 MNHEY, CDR2 SVGEGT. The V end lost 2 bases, the J end lost 1 base, and 17 bases lay between the germline ends. This CDR3 spans 18 amino acids. The CDR3: CASSYRLARWMNTGELFF. In DNA, the CDR3 is TGTGCCAGCAGTTACCGTCTGGCCCGCTGGATGAACACCGGGGAGCTGTTTTTT.

This clonotype has just a few counts. The V gene is TRBV7-2, the J gene TRBJ1-4; TRBD1 matches at 11 bases. Germline lookup yields CDR1 SGHTA and CDR2 FQGNSA. Trimming at V came to 5 bases and at J to 7 bases, leaving 3 bases not matched to a gene. The CDR3 consists of 14 residues. Here the CDR3 DNA reads TGTGCCAGCAGCGAGGACAGGGGGCGTGAAAAACTGTTTTTT. Protein: CASSEDRGREKLFF.

This chain uses TRBV29-1 with TRBJ2-3; 13 nucleotides match TRBD2. The germline gives CDR1 SQVTM, CDR2 ANQGSEA. V trimming: 4 bases; J trimming: 1 base; junction bases outside the gene matches: 2. The CDR3 covers 15 residues. The CDR3, as DNA: TGCAGCGTTGTGACTAGCGGGGGGCGCACAGATACGCAGTATTTT. This translates into CSVVTSGGRTDTQYF.

This clonotype was picked up a small number of times. The chain recombines TRBV12-3 or TRBV12-4 with TRBJ2-5; D may correspond to TRBD1 or TRBD2 (5 bases each). V lost 3 bases and J 5 bases, leaving 10 bases between the germline ends. The CDR3 length is 13 residues. In DNA, the CDR3 is TGTGCCAGCAGTTTCGGGGACGGGGAGACCCAGTACTTC. It specifies CASSFGDGETQYF.

This clonotype was recorded a few times. CDR3 region: CASSGSTQQYF. The CDR3 bases are TGTGCCAGCAGCGGAAGCACCCAGCAGTACTTC. The gene calls are TRBV9 and TRBJ2-7, with D hard to call. Trimming removed 3 bases at V and 8 bases at J, with 9 bases between. Germline CDR1 and CDR2: SGDLS and YYNGEE. CDR3 length: 11 residues.

The CDR3 protein is CASSLIAYTQYF. CDR3 nucleotide sequence: TGTGCCAGCAGCTTAATAGCATATACGCAGTATTTT. The V call is TRBV7-3, the J call TRBJ2-3; D not resolved. CDR1 is SGHTA and CDR2 is FQGTGA in the germline V gene. The V gene lost 1 base and the J gene lost 7 bases, with 6 bases spanning the gap. This CDR3 contains 12 residues.

The chain links TRBV12-3 or TRBV12-4 to TRBJ2-5, with a weak D call TRBD1 (5 bases). This CDR3 has 13 amino acids. The V end lost 1 base, the J end lost 10 bases, and 13 bases lay between the germline ends. The CDR3 sequence: CASSLVGVAYQYF. The CDR3 DNA follows: TGTGCCAGCAGTTTAGTAGGGGTCGCGTACCAGTACTTC.

This clonotype was picked up a small number of times. The genes are TRBV5-1 and TRBJ1-2; unclear D gene. V was clipped by 0 bases and J by 2 bases, with 11 bases between them. Germline CDR1 SGHRS, CDR2 YFSETQ. This CDR3 is 15 amino acids long. The CDR3 DNA is TGCGCCAGCAGCTTGGCCCTACAGAGCAACTATGGCTACACCTTC. Amino acids: CASSLALQSNYGYTF.

The chain couples TRBV6-1 to TRBJ2-1; TRBD1 matches 7 bases. This CDR3 comprises 15 residues. V gave up 6 bases and J gave up 7 bases; unmatched junction bases: 12. Germline values: CDR1 MNHNS, CDR2 SASEGT. CDR3 bases: TGTGCCAGCAGCCCACACGACAGGGTATGGAATGAGCAGTTCTTC. Its protein product is CASSPHDRVWNEQFF.

The genes are TRBV12-3 or TRBV12-4 and TRBJ1-1, with D perhaps TRBD1 (5 bases). V lost 4 bases and J 7 bases, leaving 13 bases between the germline ends. This CDR3 is built from 13 residues. The CDR3 spells CASSSGTENEAFF. The DNA for the CDR3 is TGTGCCAGCAGTTCCGGGACCGAGAATGAAGCTTTCTTT.

This clonotype was counted once. The chain joins TRBV18 to TRBJ2-5; 12 bases match TRBD2. V trimming: 3 bases; J trimming: 2 bases; junction bases outside the gene matches: 4. The germline V gene has CDR1 KGHSH and CDR2 LQKENI. The CDR3 consists of 16 residues. CDR3 protein: CASSPLAGGCQETQYF. Here the CDR3 DNA reads TGTGCCAGCTCACCCCTAGCGGGGGGGTGTCAAGAGACCCAGTACTTC. The entire variable domain, with the rest obtained from reference TRBV18 and TRBJ2-5, is as follows: NAGVMQNPRHLVRRRGQEARLRCSPMKGHSHVYWYRQLPEEGLKFMVYLQKENIIDESGMPKERFSAEFPKEGPSILRIQQVVRGDSAAYFCASSPLAGGCQETQYFGPGTRLLVL.

This clonotype turned up a few times. The genes are TRBV5-5 and TRBJ2-2, with no clear D. The CDR3 has 14 residues. V gave up 5 bases and J gave up 5 bases, with 13 bases separating them. CDR1 is SGHKS and CDR2 is YYEKEE in the germline V gene (reference sequence). CDR3 in DNA: TGTGCCAGCAGTTCGAAGGTCGGGACCGGGGAGCTGTTTTTT. Encoded protein: CASSSKVGTGELFF.

This sequence joins TRBV20-1 and TRBJ1-5, with D hard to call. The V gene lost 0 bases and the J gene lost 5 bases, with 14 bases spanning the gap. The CDR3 loop spans 15 amino acids. Germline CDR1 DFQATT, CDR2 SNEGSKA (reference sequence). The CDR3 bases are TGCAGTGCTAGAGACGAAAGGGCAGCCTATCAGCCCCAGCATTTT. Translated, it gives CSARDERAAYQPQHF.